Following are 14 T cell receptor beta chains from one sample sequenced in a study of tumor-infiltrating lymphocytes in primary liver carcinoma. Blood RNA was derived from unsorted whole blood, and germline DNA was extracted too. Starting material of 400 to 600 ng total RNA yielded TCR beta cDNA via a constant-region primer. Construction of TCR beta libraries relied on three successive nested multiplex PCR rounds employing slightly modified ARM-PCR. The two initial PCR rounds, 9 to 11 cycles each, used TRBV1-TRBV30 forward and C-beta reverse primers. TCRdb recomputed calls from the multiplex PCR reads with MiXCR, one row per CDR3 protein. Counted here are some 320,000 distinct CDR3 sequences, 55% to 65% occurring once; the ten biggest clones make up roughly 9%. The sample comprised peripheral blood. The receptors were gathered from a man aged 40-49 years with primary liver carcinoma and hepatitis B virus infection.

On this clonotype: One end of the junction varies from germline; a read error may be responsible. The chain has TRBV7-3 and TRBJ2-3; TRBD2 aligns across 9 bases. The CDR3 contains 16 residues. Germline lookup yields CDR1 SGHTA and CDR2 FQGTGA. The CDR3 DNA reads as TGTGCCAGCAGCCCCACGTTGGGGACTAGCATAGATACGCAGTATTTT. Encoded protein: CASSPTLGTSIDTQYF. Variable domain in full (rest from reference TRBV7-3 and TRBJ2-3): GAGVSQTPSNKVTEKGKYVELRCDPISGHTALYWYRQSLGQGPEFLIYFQGTGAADDSGLPNDRFFAVRPEGSVSTLKIQRTERGDSAVYLCASSPTLGTSIDTQYFGPGTRLTVL.

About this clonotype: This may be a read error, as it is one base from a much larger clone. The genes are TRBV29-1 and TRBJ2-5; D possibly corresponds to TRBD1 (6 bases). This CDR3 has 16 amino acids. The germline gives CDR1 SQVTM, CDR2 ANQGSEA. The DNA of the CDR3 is TGCTGCGTTGAAAGGACAGCAGAATCTTACCAAGAGACCCAGTACTTC. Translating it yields CCVERTAESYQETQYF.

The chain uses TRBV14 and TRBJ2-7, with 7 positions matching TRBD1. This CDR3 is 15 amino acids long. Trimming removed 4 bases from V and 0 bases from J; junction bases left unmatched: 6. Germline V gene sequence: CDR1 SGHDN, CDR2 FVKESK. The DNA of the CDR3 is TGTGCCAGCAGCCGCGACAGGGCTAGCTCCTACGAGCAGTACTTC. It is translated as CASSRDRASSYEQYF. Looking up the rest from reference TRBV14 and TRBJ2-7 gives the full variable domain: EAGVTQFPSHSVIEKGQTVTLRCDPISGHDNLYWYRRVMGKEIKFLLHFVKESKQDESGMPNNRFLAERTGGTYSTLKVQPAELEDSGVYFCASSRDRASSYEQYFGPGTRLTVT.

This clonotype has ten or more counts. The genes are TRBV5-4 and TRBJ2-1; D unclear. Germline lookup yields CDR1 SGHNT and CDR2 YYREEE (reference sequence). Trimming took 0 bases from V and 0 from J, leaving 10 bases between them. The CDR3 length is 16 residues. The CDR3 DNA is TGTGCCAGCAGCTTGGCGGGCAGGAGCTCCTACAATGAGCAGTTCTTC. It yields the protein CASSLAGRSSYNEQFF.

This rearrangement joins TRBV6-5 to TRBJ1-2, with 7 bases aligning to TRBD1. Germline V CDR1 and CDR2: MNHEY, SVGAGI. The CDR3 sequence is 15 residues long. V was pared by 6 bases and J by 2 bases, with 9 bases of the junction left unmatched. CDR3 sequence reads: CASRLAGTANYGYTF. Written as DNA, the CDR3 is TGTGCCAGCAGATTGGCAGGGACAGCCAACTATGGCTACACCTTC.

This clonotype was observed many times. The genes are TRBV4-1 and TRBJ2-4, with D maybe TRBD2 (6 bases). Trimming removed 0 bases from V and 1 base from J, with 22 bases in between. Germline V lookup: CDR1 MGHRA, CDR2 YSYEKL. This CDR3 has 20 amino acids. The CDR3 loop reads CASSQEFGGVNGWAKNIQYF. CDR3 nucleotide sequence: TGCGCCAGCAGCCAAGAATTCGGGGGAGTGAATGGTTGGGCCAAAAACATTCAGTACTTC.

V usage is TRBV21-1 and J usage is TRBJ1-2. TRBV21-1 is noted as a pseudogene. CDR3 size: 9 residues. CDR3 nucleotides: TGTGCCAGATTGTTGGGCTACACCTTC. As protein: CARLLGYTF.

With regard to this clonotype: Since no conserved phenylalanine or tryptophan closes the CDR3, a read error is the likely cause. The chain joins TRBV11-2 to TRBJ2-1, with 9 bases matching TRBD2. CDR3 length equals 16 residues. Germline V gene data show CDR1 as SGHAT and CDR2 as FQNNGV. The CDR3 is CTSSPIAGAYYNEQFL. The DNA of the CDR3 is TGTACCAGCAGTCCCATAGCGGGAGCGTATTACAATGAGCAGTTCTTA.

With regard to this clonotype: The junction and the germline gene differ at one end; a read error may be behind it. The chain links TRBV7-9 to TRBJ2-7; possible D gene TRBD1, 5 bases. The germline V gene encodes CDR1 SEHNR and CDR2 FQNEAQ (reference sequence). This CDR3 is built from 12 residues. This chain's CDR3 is CVSSLAGYEQYF. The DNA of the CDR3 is TGTGTCAGCAGCTTAGCAGGGTACGAGCAGTACTTC.

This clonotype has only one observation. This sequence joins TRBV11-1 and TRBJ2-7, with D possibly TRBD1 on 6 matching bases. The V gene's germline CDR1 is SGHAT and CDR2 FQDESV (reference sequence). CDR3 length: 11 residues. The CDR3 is CVSSNQGEQYF. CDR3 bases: TGTGTTAGCAGCAACCAGGGGGAGCAGTACTTC.

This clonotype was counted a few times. CDR3 in amino acids: CASSYWGRAPGANVLTF. The CDR3 region has the DNA TGTGCCAGCAGTTACTGGGGCAGGGCGCCTGGGGCCAACGTCCTGACTTTC. The rearrangement links TRBV6-5 to TRBJ2-6; TRBD1 is a possible D gene (5 bases). Trimming took off 1 base at V and 2 bases at J, with 12 bases between the two ends. CDR3 length equals 17 residues. Germline V gene sequence: CDR1 MNHEY, CDR2 SVGAGI.

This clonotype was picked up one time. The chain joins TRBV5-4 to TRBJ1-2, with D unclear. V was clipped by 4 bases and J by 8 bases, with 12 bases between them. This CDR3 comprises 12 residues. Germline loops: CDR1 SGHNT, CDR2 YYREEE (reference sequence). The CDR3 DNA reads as TGTGCCAGCAGCCTTCCCTTCATGGGCTACACCTTC. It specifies CASSLPFMGYTF.

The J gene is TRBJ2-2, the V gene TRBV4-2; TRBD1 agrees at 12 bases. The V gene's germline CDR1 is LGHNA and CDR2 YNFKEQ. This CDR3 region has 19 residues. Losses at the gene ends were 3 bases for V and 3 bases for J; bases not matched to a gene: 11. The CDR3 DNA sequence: TGTGCCAGCAGCCATCCCAAGGGGACAGGGGGCGTCTACACCGGGGAGCTGTTTTTT. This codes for CASSHPKGTGGVYTGELFF.

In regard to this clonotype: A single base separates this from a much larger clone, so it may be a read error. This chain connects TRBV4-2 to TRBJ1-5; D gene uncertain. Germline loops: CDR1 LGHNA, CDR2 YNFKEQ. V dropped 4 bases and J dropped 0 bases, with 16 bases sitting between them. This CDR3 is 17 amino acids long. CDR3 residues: CASSPGRAENSNQPQHF. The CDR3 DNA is TGTGCCAGCAGCCCGGGTCGGGCAGAGAATAGCAATCAGCCCCAGCATTTT.